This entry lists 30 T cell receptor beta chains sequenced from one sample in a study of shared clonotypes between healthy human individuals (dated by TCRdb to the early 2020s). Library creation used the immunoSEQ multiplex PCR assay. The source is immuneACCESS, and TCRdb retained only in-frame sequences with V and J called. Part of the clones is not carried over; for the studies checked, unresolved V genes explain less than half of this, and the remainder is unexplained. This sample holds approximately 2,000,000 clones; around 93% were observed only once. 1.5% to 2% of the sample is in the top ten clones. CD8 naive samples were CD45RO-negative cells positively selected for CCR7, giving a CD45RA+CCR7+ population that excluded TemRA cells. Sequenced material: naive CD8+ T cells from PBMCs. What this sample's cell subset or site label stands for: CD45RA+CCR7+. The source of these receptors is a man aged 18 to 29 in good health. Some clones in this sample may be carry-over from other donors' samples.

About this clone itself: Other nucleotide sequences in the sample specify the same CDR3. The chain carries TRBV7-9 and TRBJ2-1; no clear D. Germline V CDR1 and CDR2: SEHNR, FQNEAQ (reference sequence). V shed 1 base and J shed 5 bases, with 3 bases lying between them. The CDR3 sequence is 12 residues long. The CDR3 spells CASSLGNNEQFF. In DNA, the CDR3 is TGTGCCAGCAGCTTAGGTAACAATGAGCAGTTCTTC. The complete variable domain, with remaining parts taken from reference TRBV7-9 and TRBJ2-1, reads DTGVSQNPRHKITKRGQNVTFRCDPISEHNRLYWYRQTLGQGPEFLTYFQNEAQLEKSRLLSDRFSAERPKGSFSTLEIQRTEQGDSAMYLCASSLGNNEQFFGPGTRLTVL.

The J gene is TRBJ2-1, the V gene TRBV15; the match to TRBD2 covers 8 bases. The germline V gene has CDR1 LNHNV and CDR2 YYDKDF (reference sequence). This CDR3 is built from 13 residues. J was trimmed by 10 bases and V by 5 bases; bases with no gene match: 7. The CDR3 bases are TGTGCCACCAGCGGACTAGCCGGGAGAGAGCAGTTCTTC. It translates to CATSGLAGREQFF.

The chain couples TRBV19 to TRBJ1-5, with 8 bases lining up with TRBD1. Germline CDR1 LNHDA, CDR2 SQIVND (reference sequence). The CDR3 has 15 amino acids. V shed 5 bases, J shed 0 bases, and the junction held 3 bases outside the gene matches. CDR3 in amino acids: CASSVDRGSNQPQHF. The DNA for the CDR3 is TGTGCCAGTAGTGTCGACAGGGGTAGCAATCAGCCCCAGCATTTT. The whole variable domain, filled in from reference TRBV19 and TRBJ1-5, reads DGGITQSPKYLFRKEGQNVTLSCEQNLNHDAMYWYRQDPGQGLRLIYYSQIVNDFQKGDIAEGYSVSREKKESFPLTVTSAQKNPTAFYLCASSVDRGSNQPQHFGDGTRLSIL.

The CDR3 loop is CASSPGESPYEQYF. In nucleotides, the CDR3 is TGTGCCAGCAGCCCCGGCGAGTCCCCCTACGAGCAGTACTTC. The genes are TRBV9 and TRBJ2-7; D not certain. From germline, CDR1 is SGDLS and CDR2 YYNGEE. The CDR3 spans 14 residues. Trimming left V 4 bases short and J 2 bases short, with 13 bases between.

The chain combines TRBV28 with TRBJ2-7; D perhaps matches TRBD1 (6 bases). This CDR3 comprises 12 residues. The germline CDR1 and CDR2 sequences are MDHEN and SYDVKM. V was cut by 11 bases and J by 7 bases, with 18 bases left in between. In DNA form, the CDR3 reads TGTGCCGCTACAGGGTTTCCGGGAGAGCAGTACTTC. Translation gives CAATGFPGEQYF.

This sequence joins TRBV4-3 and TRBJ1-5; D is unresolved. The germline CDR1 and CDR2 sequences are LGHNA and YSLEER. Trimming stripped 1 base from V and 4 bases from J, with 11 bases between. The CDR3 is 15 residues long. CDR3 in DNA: TGCGCCAGCAGCCAAGGCCGTGCTCCTAATCAGCCCCAGCATTTT. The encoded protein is CASSQGRAPNQPQHF.

CDR3 nucleotide sequence: TGTGCCAGCTCGGGGGGGACAGGGTCCGACACCATATATTTT. Translation: CASSGGTGSDTIYF. The chain couples TRBV5-5 to TRBJ1-3; TRBD1 aligns across 9 bases. The germline V gene has CDR1 SGHKS and CDR2 YYEKEE (reference sequence). V lost 7 bases, J lost 8 bases, and 10 bases stayed unmatched. This CDR3 contains 14 residues. The complete variable domain, with remaining parts taken from reference TRBV5-5 and TRBJ1-3, reads DAGVTQSPTHLIKTRGQQVTLRCSPISGHKSVSWYQQVLGQGPQFIFQYYEKEERGRGNFPDRFSARQFPNYSSELNVNALLLGDSALYLCASSGGTGSDTIYFGEGSWLTVV.

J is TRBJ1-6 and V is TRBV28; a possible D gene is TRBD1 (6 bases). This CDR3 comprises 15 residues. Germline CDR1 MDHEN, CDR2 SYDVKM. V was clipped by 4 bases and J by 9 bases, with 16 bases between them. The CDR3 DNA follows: TGTGCCAGCAGTTCCCGGACAGAGCTAATTTCACCCCTCCACTTT. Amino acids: CASSSRTELISPLHF.

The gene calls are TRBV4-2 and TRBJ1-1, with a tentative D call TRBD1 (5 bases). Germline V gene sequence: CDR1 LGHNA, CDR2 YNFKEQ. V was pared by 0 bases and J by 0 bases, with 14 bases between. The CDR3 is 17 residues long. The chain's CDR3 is CASSQDMFGAMNTEAFF. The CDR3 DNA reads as TGTGCCAGCAGCCAAGACATGTTTGGGGCCATGAACACTGAAGCTTTCTTT.

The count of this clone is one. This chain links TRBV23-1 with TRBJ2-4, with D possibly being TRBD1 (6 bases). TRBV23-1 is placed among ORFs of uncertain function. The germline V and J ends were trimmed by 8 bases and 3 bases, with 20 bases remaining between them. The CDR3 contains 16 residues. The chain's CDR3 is CASRNRTGPFKNIQYF. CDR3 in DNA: TGCGCCAGCCGAAATCGAACAGGGCCTTTCAAAAACATTCAGTACTTC.

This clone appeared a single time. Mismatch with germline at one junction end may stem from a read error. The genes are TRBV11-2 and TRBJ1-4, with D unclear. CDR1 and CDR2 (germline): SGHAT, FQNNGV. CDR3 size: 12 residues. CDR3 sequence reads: CASSREGYGPVF. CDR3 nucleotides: TGTGCCAGCAGCCGGGAGGGTTACGGCCCCGTTTTT. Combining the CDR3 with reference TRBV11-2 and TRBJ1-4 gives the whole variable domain EAGVAQSPRYKIIEKRQSVAFWCNPISGHATLYWYQQILGQGPKLLIQFQNNGVVDDSQLPKDRFSAERLKGVDSTLKIQPAKLEDSAVYLCASSREGYGPVFGSGTQLSVL.

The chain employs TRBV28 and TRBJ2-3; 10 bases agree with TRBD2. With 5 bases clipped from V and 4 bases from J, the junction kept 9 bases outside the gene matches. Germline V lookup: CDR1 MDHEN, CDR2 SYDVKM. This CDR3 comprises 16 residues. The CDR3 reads CASSTPGTSVADTQYF. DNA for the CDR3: TGTGCCAGCAGTACGCCCGGGACTAGCGTCGCAGATACGCAGTATTTT.

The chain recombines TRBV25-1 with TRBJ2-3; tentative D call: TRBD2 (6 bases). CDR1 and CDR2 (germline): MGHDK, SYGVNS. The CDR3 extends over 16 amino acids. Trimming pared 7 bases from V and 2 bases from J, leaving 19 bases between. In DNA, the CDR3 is TGTGCCAGCAACCCCACGGGTAGCGGTAACACAGATACGCAGTATTTT. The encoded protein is CASNPTGSGNTDTQYF.

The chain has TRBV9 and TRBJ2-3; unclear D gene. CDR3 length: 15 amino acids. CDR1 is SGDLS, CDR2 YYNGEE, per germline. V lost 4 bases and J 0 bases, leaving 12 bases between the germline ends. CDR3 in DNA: TGTGCCAGCAGCCCCTGGCTTGCGAGCACAGATACGCAGTATTTT. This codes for CASSPWLASTDTQYF.

For the CDR3, the DNA is TGTGCCAGCAGTTTAATTGGGACAGGGTTGACTGAAGCTTTCTTT. Encoded protein: CASSLIGTGLTEAFF. The rearrangement joins TRBV27 to TRBJ1-1; 9 nucleotides match TRBD1. The V segment lost 2 bases and the J segment 5 bases; nucleotides outside the gene matches: 6. This CDR3 is built from 15 residues. Germline V gene sequence: CDR1 MNHEY, CDR2 SMNVEV (reference sequence).

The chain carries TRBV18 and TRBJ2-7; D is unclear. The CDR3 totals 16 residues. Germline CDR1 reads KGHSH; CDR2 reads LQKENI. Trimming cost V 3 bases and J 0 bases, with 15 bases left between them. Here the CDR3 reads CASSPLKTPSSYEQYF. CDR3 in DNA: TGTGCCAGCTCACCGTTAAAGACACCGAGCTCCTACGAGCAGTACTTC.

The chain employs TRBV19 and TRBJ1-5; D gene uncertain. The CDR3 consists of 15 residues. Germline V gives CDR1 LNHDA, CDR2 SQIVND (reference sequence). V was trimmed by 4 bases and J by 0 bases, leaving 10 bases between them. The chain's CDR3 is CASSKAGLSNQPQHF. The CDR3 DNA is TGTGCCAGTAGTAAGGCAGGTCTTAGCAATCAGCCCCAGCATTTT.

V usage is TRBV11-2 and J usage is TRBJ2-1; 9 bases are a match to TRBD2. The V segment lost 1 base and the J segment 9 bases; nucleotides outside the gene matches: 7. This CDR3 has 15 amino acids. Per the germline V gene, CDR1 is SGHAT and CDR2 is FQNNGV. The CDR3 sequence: CASSLVTSGSGEQFF. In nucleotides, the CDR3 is TGTGCCAGCAGCTTAGTGACTAGCGGTTCGGGTGAGCAGTTCTTC. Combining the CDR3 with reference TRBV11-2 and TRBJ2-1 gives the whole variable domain EAGVAQSPRYKIIEKRQSVAFWCNPISGHATLYWYQQILGQGPKLLIQFQNNGVVDDSQLPKDRFSAERLKGVDSTLKIQPAKLEDSAVYLCASSLVTSGSGEQFFGPGTRLTVL.

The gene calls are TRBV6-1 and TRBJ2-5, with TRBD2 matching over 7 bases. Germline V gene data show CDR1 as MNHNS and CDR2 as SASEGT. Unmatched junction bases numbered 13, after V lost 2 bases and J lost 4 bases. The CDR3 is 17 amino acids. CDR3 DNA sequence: TGTGCCAGCAGTGAACGGGCGTGGGGAGGGGCCCGAGAGACCCAGTACTTC. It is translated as CASSERAWGGARETQYF.

The chain's CDR3 is CASSSRAGRQETQYF. The CDR3 DNA sequence: TGTGCCAGCAGCTCTCGAGCGGGAAGGCAAGAGACCCAGTACTTC. The chain uses TRBV9 and TRBJ2-5, with 7 bases fitting TRBD2. From germline, CDR1 is SGDLS and CDR2 YYNGEE. V gave up 4 bases and J gave up 2 bases; unmatched junction bases: 8. CDR3 length: 15 amino acids.

For the CDR3, the DNA is TGTGCCAGCAGCTACGGACAGGGCTACGAGCAGTACTTC. It is translated as CASSYGQGYEQYF. The chain has TRBV9 and TRBJ2-7, with TRBD1 identical over 8 bases. The junction had 3 bases not matched to a gene; V was cut back by 4 bases and J by 3 bases. The CDR3 totals 13 residues. The germline gives CDR1 SGDLS, CDR2 YYNGEE. Complete variable domain (other parts from reference TRBV9 and TRBJ2-7): DSGVTQTPKHLITATGQRVTLRCSPRSGDLSVYWYQQSLDQGLQFLIQYYNGEERAKGNILERFSAQQFPDLHSELNLSSLELGDSALYFCASSYGQGYEQYFGPGTRLTVT.

DNA of the CDR3: TGTGCCAGCAGCTATTACAGGGGCCCCTACGAGCAGTACTTC. As protein: CASSYYRGPYEQYF. The J gene is TRBJ2-7, the V gene TRBV5-4; 7 nucleotides align to TRBD1. This CDR3 spans 14 amino acids. CDR1 is SGHNT, CDR2 YYREEE, per germline (reference sequence). After removal of 3 bases from V and 2 bases from J, the junction contained 5 bases not matched to a gene. Full variable domain (rest looked up from reference TRBV5-4 and TRBJ2-7): ETGVTQSPTHLIKTRGQQVTLRCSSQSGHNTVSWYQQALGQGPQFIFQYYREEENGRGNFPPRFSGLQFPNYSSELNVNALELDDSALYLCASSYYRGPYEQYFGPGTRLTVT.

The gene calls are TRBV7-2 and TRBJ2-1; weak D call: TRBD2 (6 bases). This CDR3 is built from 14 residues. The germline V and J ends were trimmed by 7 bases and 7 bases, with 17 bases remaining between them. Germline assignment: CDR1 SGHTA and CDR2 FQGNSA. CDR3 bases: TGTGCCAGCATCCCCTTTGGGGGGTCTAATGAGCAGTTCTTC. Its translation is CASIPFGGSNEQFF.

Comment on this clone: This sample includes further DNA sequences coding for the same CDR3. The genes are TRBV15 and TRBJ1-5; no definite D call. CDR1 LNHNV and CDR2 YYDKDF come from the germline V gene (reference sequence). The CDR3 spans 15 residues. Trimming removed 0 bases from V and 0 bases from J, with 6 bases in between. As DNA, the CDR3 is TGTGCCACCAGCAGAGATCTAGGTAGCAATCAGCCCCAGCATTTT. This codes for CATSRDLGSNQPQHF.

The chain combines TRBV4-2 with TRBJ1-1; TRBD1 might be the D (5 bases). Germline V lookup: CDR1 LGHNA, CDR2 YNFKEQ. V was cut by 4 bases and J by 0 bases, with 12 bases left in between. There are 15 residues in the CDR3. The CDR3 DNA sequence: TGTGCCAGCAGCCCTCAGGGAACCCTGAACACTGAAGCTTTCTTT. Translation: CASSPQGTLNTEAFF.

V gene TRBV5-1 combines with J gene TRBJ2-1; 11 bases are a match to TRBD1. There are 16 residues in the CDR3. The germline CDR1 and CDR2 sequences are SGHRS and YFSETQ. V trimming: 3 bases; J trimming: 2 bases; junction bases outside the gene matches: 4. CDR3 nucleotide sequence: TGCGCCAGCAGCTCGCCGGACAGGGGGCCCTACAATGAGCAGTTCTTC. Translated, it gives CASSSPDRGPYNEQFF. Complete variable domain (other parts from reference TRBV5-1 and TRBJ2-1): KAGVTQTPRYLIKTRGQQVTLSCSPISGHRSVSWYQQTPGQGLQFLFEYFSETQRNKGNFPGRFSGRQFSNSRSEMNVSTLELGDSALYLCASSSPDRGPYNEQFFGPGTRLTVL.

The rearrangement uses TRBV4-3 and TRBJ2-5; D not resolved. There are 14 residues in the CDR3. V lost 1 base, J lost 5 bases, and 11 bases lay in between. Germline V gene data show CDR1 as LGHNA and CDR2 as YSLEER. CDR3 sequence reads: CASSQGPSRETQYF. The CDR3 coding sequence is TGCGCCAGCAGCCAAGGACCGTCGAGGGAGACCCAGTACTTC.

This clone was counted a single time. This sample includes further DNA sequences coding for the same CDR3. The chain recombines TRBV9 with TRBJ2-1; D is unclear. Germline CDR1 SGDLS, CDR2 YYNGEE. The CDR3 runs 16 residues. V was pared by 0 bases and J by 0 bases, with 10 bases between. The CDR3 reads CASSVASVSSYNEQFF. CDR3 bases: TGTGCCAGCAGCGTAGCATCCGTAAGCTCCTACAATGAGCAGTTCTTC.

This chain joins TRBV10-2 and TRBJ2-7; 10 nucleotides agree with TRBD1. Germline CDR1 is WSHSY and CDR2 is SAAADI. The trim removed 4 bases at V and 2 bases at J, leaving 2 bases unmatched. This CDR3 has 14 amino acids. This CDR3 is CASSAGQGAYEQYF. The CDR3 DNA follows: TGCGCCAGCAGTGCAGGACAGGGGGCCTACGAGCAGTACTTC.

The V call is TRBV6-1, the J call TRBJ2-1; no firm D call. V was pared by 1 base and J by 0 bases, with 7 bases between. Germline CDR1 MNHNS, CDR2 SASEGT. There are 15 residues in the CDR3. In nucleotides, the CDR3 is TGTGCCAGCAGTGAAGGACCGTCCTCCTACAATGAGCAGTTCTTC. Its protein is CASSEGPSSYNEQFF.